What follows describes a single T cell receptor beta chain. Antigen: not known. TCRdb keeps only in-frame clones here, not all; method: immunoSEQ multiplex PCR. The repertoire holds around 91,000 clones, roughly 81% seen once, with around 15% in the top ten. This record comes from a study of PD-1 blockade in classical Hodgkin lymphoma. The study's findings and limits: Whereas CD4+ TCR diversity had risen significantly by C4D1, CD8+ TCR diversity had not.

Trimming removed 3 bases from V and 0 bases from J, with 8 bases in between. This CDR3 has 14 amino acids. The germline V gene has CDR1 MDHEN and CDR2 SYDVKM. All patients experienced relapse after autologous stem cell transplantation, and brentuximab vedotin exposure was variable. The receptor was derived from a human donor with classical Hodgkin lymphoma. This chain links TRBV28 with TRBJ2-5; D is unresolved. The starting material was peripheral blood mononuclear cells (PBMCs), obtained before the second cycle of nivolumab. As DNA, the CDR3 is TGTGCCAGCAGTTTCCGAGAGTACCAAGAGACCCAGTACTTC. Translated, it gives CASSFREYQETQYF.